This is a list of T cell receptor beta chains from one sample in a study of Graves' ophthalmopathy and Graves' hyperthyroidism. TCRdb re-derived calls from the multiplex PCR reads in MiXCR, one entry per CDR3 protein. This table has about 480,000 distinct CDR3 sequences, about an eighth appearing once. The specimen sequenced was blood. The receptors derive from a woman aged 25 to 45 with Graves' ophthalmopathy. Both conserved end residues are part of each CDR3. D genes are given only for firm matches. For some rows the clone size is stated as once, few or many, or as a class when expanded; others skip it.

abundance: few
d_gene: TRBD1
j_gene: TRBJ1-3
v_gene: TRBV4-2
CDR3aa: CASSQEGTGRSGNTIYF
CDR3nt: TGTGCCAGCAGCCAGGAGGGGACAGGGCGATCTGGAAACACCATATATTTT

abundance: many
d_gene: .
j_gene: TRBJ1-1
v_gene: TRBV19
CDR3aa: CASSARGPMNTEAFF
CDR3nt: TGTGCCAGTAGTGCCCGGGGACCGATGAACACTGAAGCTTTCTTT

abundance: many
d_gene: TRBD1
j_gene: TRBJ2-2
v_gene: TRBV6-4
CDR3aa: CASSLQGATGELFF
CDR3nt: TGTGCCAGCAGTTTACAGGGGGCCACCGGGGAGCTGTTTTTT

abundance: many
d_gene: .
j_gene: TRBJ2-2
v_gene: TRBV6-5
CDR3aa: CASRLETKLFF
CDR3nt: TGTGCCAGCAGGCTAGAGACGAAGCTGTTTTTT

abundance: many
d_gene: .
j_gene: TRBJ1-3
v_gene: TRBV12-3/TRBV12-4
CDR3aa: CASTFSRGNTIYF
CDR3nt: TGTGCCAGCACTTTCTCCCGGGGAAACACCATATATTTT

abundance: many
d_gene: .
j_gene: TRBJ2-7
v_gene: TRBV28
CDR3aa: CASTPPKIGLTSYEQYF
CDR3nt: TGTGCCAGCACCCCACCCAAGATAGGACTGACGTCCTACGAGCAGTACTTC

abundance: many
d_gene: .
j_gene: TRBJ2-5
v_gene: TRBV20-1
CDR3aa: CSADSGHQETQYF
CDR3nt: TGCAGTGCTGACTCGGGGCACCAAGAGACCCAGTACTTC

abundance: .
d_gene: .
j_gene: TRBJ2-2
v_gene: TRBV4-1
CDR3aa: CASSPRRRMGQQTGELFF
CDR3nt: TGCGCCAGCAGCCCCCGTCGTCGCATGGGGCAGCAAACCGGGGAGCTGTTTTTT

abundance: .
d_gene: TRBD1
j_gene: TRBJ2-7
v_gene: TRBV6-5
CDR3aa: CASSYSPGQEAEQYF
CDR3nt: TGTGCCAGCAGTTATTCACCGGGACAGGAGGCCGAGCAGTACTTC

abundance: many
d_gene: TRBD1
j_gene: TRBJ1-2
v_gene: TRBV11-2
CDR3aa: CASSVDGDRSANYYGYTF
CDR3nt: TGTGCCAGCAGCGTTGATGGGGACAGGTCAGCCAACTACTATGGCTACACCTTC

abundance: many
d_gene: .
j_gene: TRBJ1-2
v_gene: TRBV7-9
CDR3aa: CASSSQYYGYTF
CDR3nt: TGTGCCAGCAGCTCACAGTACTATGGCTACACCTTC

abundance: .
d_gene: TRBD2
j_gene: TRBJ2-5
v_gene: TRBV6-1
CDR3aa: CASSPLTTSGYQETQYF
CDR3nt: TGTGCCAGCAGTCCGCTTACGACTAGCGGGTACCAAGAGACCCAGTACTTC

abundance: many
d_gene: .
j_gene: TRBJ2-5
v_gene: TRBV27
CDR3aa: CASSLESAGRGTQYF
CDR3nt: TGTGCCAGCAGTTTAGAGTCGGCGGGCCGGGGGACCCAGTACTTC

abundance: many
d_gene: .
j_gene: TRBJ1-1
v_gene: TRBV30
CDR3aa: CAWRRRGMNTEAFF
CDR3nt: TGTGCCTGGAGGAGGAGGGGAATGAACACTGAAGCTTTCTTT

abundance: many
d_gene: .
j_gene: TRBJ1-1
v_gene: TRBV11-2
CDR3aa: CASSLDAGLTEAFF
CDR3nt: TGTGCCAGCAGCTTAGATGCGGGTTTGACTGAAGCTTTCTTT

abundance: many
d_gene: .
j_gene: TRBJ1-3
v_gene: TRBV9
CDR3aa: CASSASIGPSGNTIYF
CDR3nt: TGTGCCAGCAGCGCTTCGATCGGGCCCTCTGGAAACACCATATATTTT

abundance: many
d_gene: .
j_gene: TRBJ2-5
v_gene: TRBV2
CDR3aa: CASSAEGETQYF
CDR3nt: TGTGCCAGCAGTGCCGAGGGAGAGACCCAGTACTTC

abundance: few
d_gene: .
j_gene: TRBJ2-4
v_gene: TRBV10-3
CDR3aa: CAISESGLTGAKNIQYF
CDR3nt: TGTGCCATCAGTGAGTCAGGGCTGACAGGCGCCAAAAACATTCAGTACTTC

abundance: many
d_gene: .
j_gene: TRBJ2-2
v_gene: TRBV5-1
CDR3aa: CASSLAVRHLETGELFF
CDR3nt: TGCGCCAGCAGCTTGGCCGTAAGGCACCTGGAGACCGGGGAGCTGTTTTTT

abundance: few
d_gene: TRBD2
j_gene: TRBJ2-7
v_gene: TRBV28
CDR3aa: CASRKTSGRVQYEQYF
CDR3nt: TGTGCCAGCAGAAAGACTAGCGGGAGAGTACAGTACGAGCAGTACTTC

abundance: many
d_gene: TRBD2
j_gene: TRBJ2-5
v_gene: TRBV6-5
CDR3aa: CASTLGGTSVKGSQYF
CDR3nt: TGTGCCAGCACCCTAGGGGGGACTAGCGTCAAGGGGTCCCAGTACTTC

abundance: many
d_gene: TRBD1
j_gene: TRBJ2-2
v_gene: TRBV28
CDR3aa: CASSLSRGLVGELFF
CDR3nt: TGTGCCAGCAGTTTAAGTAGGGGGCTGGTCGGGGAGCTGTTTTTT

abundance: few
d_gene: TRBD1
j_gene: TRBJ2-2
v_gene: TRBV5-1
CDR3aa: CASSGTGITGELFF
CDR3nt: TGCGCCAGCAGCGGGACAGGGATCACCGGGGAGCTGTTCTTT

abundance: many
d_gene: .
j_gene: TRBJ2-2
v_gene: TRBV12-3/TRBV12-4
CDR3aa: CASSLVWAGELFF
CDR3nt: TGTGCCAGCAGTTTAGTGTGGGCCGGGGAGCTGTTTTTT

abundance: many
d_gene: .
j_gene: TRBJ1-2
v_gene: TRBV6-2/TRBV6-3
CDR3aa: CASRKGPSNYGYTF
CDR3nt: TGTGCCAGCAGGAAAGGGCCCTCTAACTATGGCTACACCTTC

abundance: many
d_gene: .
j_gene: TRBJ2-7
v_gene: TRBV12-3/TRBV12-4
CDR3aa: CASSFNYEQYF
CDR3nt: TGTGCCAGCAGTTTCAACTACGAGCAGTACTTC

abundance: many
d_gene: TRBD2
j_gene: TRBJ2-5
v_gene: TRBV12-3/TRBV12-4
CDR3aa: CASKAGGPGETQYF
CDR3nt: TGTGCCAGCAAGGCGGGAGGGCCGGGCGAGACCCAGTACTTC

abundance: many
d_gene: .
j_gene: TRBJ2-2
v_gene: TRBV12-3/TRBV12-4
CDR3aa: CASRPQGTGELFF
CDR3nt: TGTGCCAGCAGGCCCCAGGGAACCGGGGAGCTGTTTTTT

abundance: many
d_gene: TRBD1
j_gene: TRBJ1-5
v_gene: TRBV6-2/TRBV6-3
CDR3aa: CASSQLRGLVNQPQHF
CDR3nt: TGTGCCAGCAGTCAACTCAGGGGGCTCGTCAATCAGCCCCAGCATTTT